The 30 T cell receptor beta chains presented below share a single source sample, sequenced in a study of breast tumors, draining lymph nodes, adjacent tissues. Samples came from axillary lymph nodes draining the breast cancer. From the multiplex PCR reads, TCRdb called clonotypes with MiXCR, one entry per CDR3 protein. This repertoire shows roughly 130,000 distinct CDR3 sequences, around a third found once; its top ten account for around 2.5%. The sample consisted of axillary lymph node tissue. The receptors stem from a female donor with breast cancer. Some clones in this sample may be carry-over from other donors' samples.

Remarks on this clonotype: Because it lacks the conserved phenylalanine or tryptophan at the end, this CDR3 is likely a read error. The gene calls are TRBV4-3 and TRBJ2-1; no reliable D call. Germline CDR1 LGHNA, CDR2 YSLEER. The CDR3 contains 16 residues. Trimming cost V 8 bases and J 2 bases, with 19 bases left between them. Written as DNA, the CDR3 is TGCGCCAGCTACCCCGGGTTGTACCCTACCTACAATGAGCAGTTCCTC. Protein product: CASYPGLYPTYNEQFL.

This clonotype was counted many times. This chain joins TRBV9 and TRBJ1-6; 9 nucleotides match TRBD1. The CDR3 length is 16 residues. The ends lost 6 bases at V and 4 bases at J; junction bases unmatched: 8. CDR1 and CDR2 (germline): SGDLS, YYNGEE. CDR3 protein: CASNYRGRGYNSPLHF. The CDR3, as DNA: TGTGCCAGCAACTACAGGGGGCGCGGGTATAATTCACCCCTCCACTTT.

The table lists this clonotype with many counts. The chain combines TRBV5-5 with TRBJ2-1; D ambiguous. V gave up 2 bases and J gave up 8 bases, with 11 bases separating them. Germline V CDR1 and CDR2: SGHKS, YYEKEE (reference sequence). The CDR3 extends over 13 amino acids. Written as DNA, the CDR3 is TGTGCCAGCAGCTTATCGTTCGGGTATGAGCAGTTCTTC. Amino acid sequence: CASSLSFGYEQFF.

This clonotype was detected ten times or more. The chain carries TRBV11-2 and TRBJ2-3; 8 nucleotides align to TRBD1. Per the germline V gene, CDR1 is SGHAT and CDR2 is FQNNGV. Trimming removed 3 bases from V and 6 bases from J; junction bases left unmatched: 8. The CDR3 runs 15 residues. CDR3 loop: CASSFSGQGGDTQYF. The CDR3 DNA sequence: TGTGCCAGCAGCTTTTCAGGACAGGGAGGCGATACGCAGTATTTT.

This clonotype was seen only a few times. This chain uses TRBV5-4 with TRBJ1-1, with D perhaps matching TRBD1 (6 bases). The germline gives CDR1 SGHNT, CDR2 YYREEE (reference sequence). V lost 3 bases and J lost 0, with 9 bases in between. CDR3 length: 14 residues. CDR3 sequence (DNA): TGTGCCAGCAGCTCTGGACAGCTGAACACTGAAGCTTTCTTT. As protein: CASSSGQLNTEAFF.

CDR3 sequence (DNA): TGTGCCAGCGGTTGGCGCTCTGGAAACACCATATATTTT. Translated: CASGWRSGNTIYF. The genes are TRBV2 and TRBJ1-3; unclear D gene. The germline V and J ends were trimmed by 8 bases and 0 bases, with 8 bases remaining between them. The CDR3 runs 13 residues. Germline-derived CDR1 and CDR2 are SNHLY and FYNNEI.

In its sample, this clonotype was seen many times. The rearrangement joins TRBV6-5 to TRBJ2-1, with TRBD1 as a possible D gene (5 bases). This CDR3 has 20 residues. Trimming took off 2 bases at V and 2 bases at J, with 25 bases between the two ends. In germline, CDR1 is MNHEY, CDR2 SVGAGI. CDR3 amino acids: CASSYHANSLPPGPYNEQFF. CDR3 in DNA: TGTGCCAGCAGTTACCACGCCAATTCCCTCCCCCCAGGGCCCTACAATGAGCAGTTCTTC.

A few counts support this clonotype. Without the conserved terminal phenylalanine or tryptophan, this CDR3 likely stems from a read error. The chain couples TRBV19 to TRBJ2-7, with 7 bases that match TRBD1. Trimming at V came to 2 bases and at J to 2 bases, leaving 9 bases not matched to a gene. In germline, CDR1 is LNHDA, CDR2 SQIVND (reference sequence). This CDR3 comprises 16 residues. Here the CDR3 reads CASSISLPGQAYEQYA. The CDR3 DNA reads TGTGCCAGTAGTATATCCCTCCCCGGACAGGCCTACGAGCAGTACGCC.

In its sample, this clonotype was seen many times. The chain recombines TRBV5-6 with TRBJ1-2, with a possible D match to TRBD1 (5 bases). The germline gives CDR1 SGHDT, CDR2 YYEEEE. Trimming shortened V by 3 bases and J by 4 bases, and 10 bases separated the two germline ends. This CDR3 is built from 13 residues. CDR3 bases: TGTGCCAGCAGCTCACAGGTTCTCTATGGCTACACCTTC. It is translated as CASSSQVLYGYTF.

Concerning this clonotype itself: An end of the junction does not agree with germline; a read error may underlie this. The gene calls are TRBV4-2 and TRBJ1-1; D might be TRBD1 (6 bases). The germline gives CDR1 LGHNA, CDR2 YNFKEQ. The CDR3 has 15 residues. The CDR3 protein is CASSQDLTGNAEAFF. The CDR3 DNA reads as TGTGCCAGCAGCCAAGACCTCACAGGGAACGCTGAAGCTTTCTTT.

This clonotype was seen only once. The V and J genes are TRBV6-2 or TRBV6-3 and TRBJ2-2; tentative D call: TRBD1 (6 bases). Germline V gene data show CDR1 as MNHEY and CDR2 as SVGEGT. Trimming removed 4 bases at V and 4 bases at J, with 13 bases between. This CDR3 is built from 15 residues. CDR3 sequence (DNA): TGTGCCAGCAGTTGCGCAGGGGTGGGCACCGGGGAGCTGTTTTTT. Protein product: CASSCAGVGTGELFF.

This clonotype was recorded a few times. At one boundary the junction diverges from the germline segment, which might be a read error. The genes are TRBV5-1 and TRBJ1-6; D remains ambiguous. Germline values: CDR1 SGHRS, CDR2 YFSETQ. This CDR3 has 13 residues. The CDR3 DNA reads TGTGCCAGCAGCCCTGGCGAAGATTCACCCCTCCACTTT. Protein product: CASSPGEDSPLHF. Combining the CDR3 with reference TRBV5-1 and TRBJ1-6 gives the whole variable domain KAGVTQTPRYLIKTRGQQVTLSCSPISGHRSVSWYQQTPGQGLQFLFEYFSETQRNKGNFPGRFSGRQFSNSRSEMNVSTLELGDSALYLCASSPGEDSPLHFGNGTRLTVT.

This clonotype has ten or more counts. The chain employs TRBV2 and TRBJ2-1, with TRBD1 matching over 8 bases. This CDR3 region has 16 residues. CDR1 SNHLY and CDR2 FYNNEI come from the germline V gene. V shed 6 bases, J shed 0 bases, and the junction held 7 bases outside the gene matches. The CDR3 nucleotides are TGTGCCAGCAGGGGACAGGTCTTGCGCTCCTACAATGAGCAGTTCTTC. Protein: CASRGQVLRSYNEQFF.

In its sample, this clonotype was seen many times. The rearrangement uses TRBV27 and TRBJ1-6; no firm D call. The V and J ends lost 3 bases and 9 bases respectively, with 12 bases between them. The CDR3 is made up of 14 amino acids. Germline V gene data show CDR1 as MNHEY and CDR2 as SMNVEV (reference sequence). CDR3: CASSFSGVTSPLHF. The CDR3 DNA is TGTGCCAGCAGTTTTTCAGGTGTTACTTCACCCCTCCACTTT.

This clonotype occurred many times. The chain combines TRBV5-1 with TRBJ2-3, with TRBD2 as a possible D gene (6 bases). This CDR3 region has 14 residues. Germline loops: CDR1 SGHRS, CDR2 YFSETQ. The ends were cut back, 5 bases at V and 2 bases at J, with 12 bases in the middle. CDR3 bases: TGCGCCAGCAGATCCGGGGACTTCACAGATACGCAGTATTTT. Amino acid sequence: CASRSGDFTDTQYF.

This rearrangement joins TRBV27 to TRBJ1-5; 7 bases match TRBD1. Germline V gene sequence: CDR1 MNHEY, CDR2 SMNVEV (reference sequence). The CDR3 is 16 amino acids. Losses at the gene ends were 5 bases for V and 0 bases for J; bases not matched to a gene: 7. The CDR3 sequence: CASSADRDYSNQPQHF. CDR3 DNA: TGTGCCAGCAGTGCCGACAGGGACTATAGCAATCAGCCCCAGCATTTT.

This clonotype was recorded many times. The rearrangement links TRBV3-2 to TRBJ2-3; the DNA was not used to check the table's D call, TRBD1. TRBV3-2 is a known pseudogene. The CDR3 is made up of 17 amino acids. The CDR3 nucleotides read TGTGCCAGCAGCCAGAAGTGGCCGCTTGACATGGGAGATACGCAGTATTTT. Translation gives CASSQKWPLDMGDTQYF.

This clonotype was seen a handful of times. The chain couples TRBV9 to TRBJ1-2; weak D call: TRBD1 (5 bases). Germline assignment: CDR1 SGDLS and CDR2 YYNGEE. Trimming cost V 4 bases and J 8 bases, with 18 bases left between them. The CDR3 spans 14 residues. The CDR3 protein is CASSPSAGTGGYTF. The CDR3 bases are TGTGCCAGCAGCCCCAGCGCGGGGACGGGCGGCTACACCTTC.

This clonotype was seen only a few times. The chain employs TRBV2 and TRBJ1-1; TRBD1 matches 7 bases. V lost 4 bases to trimming and J lost 3 bases; unmatched junction nucleotides: 2. Germline loops: CDR1 SNHLY, CDR2 FYNNEI. The CDR3 runs to 13 residues. CDR3: CASSGGQYTEAFF. The CDR3 region has the DNA TGTGCCAGCAGTGGGGGACAGTACACTGAAGCTTTCTTT.

The sample holds a few counts of this clonotype. This may be a read error: a much more frequent sequence differs by one nucleotide. This rearrangement joins TRBV6-5 to TRBJ1-4, with 7 positions matching TRBD1. Germline-derived CDR1 and CDR2 are MNHEY and SVGAGI. The CDR3 totals 16 residues. The CDR3 region has the DNA TGTGCCAGCAGTCACTCGTTGACAGGGAGAGAGGAAAAACTGTTTTTT. Amino acid sequence: CASSHSLTGREEKLFF.

About this clonotype itself: One end of the junction does not line up with germline, which may come from a read error. The chain recombines TRBV6-5 with TRBJ1-5; 7 nucleotides match TRBD1. The CDR3 has 16 residues. CDR1 and CDR2 from the germline V gene are MNHEY and SVGAGI. CDR3 sequence: CASSHSFPGGSQPQHF. Written as DNA, the CDR3 is TGTGCCAGCAGTCACTCTTTCCCAGGGGGTAGTCAGCCCCAGCATTTT.

This clonotype was seen ten or more times. The V and J genes are TRBV30 and TRBJ2-1; D call uncertain. From germline, CDR1 is GTSNPN and CDR2 SVGIG (reference sequence). The CDR3 spans 13 residues. V dropped 3 bases and J dropped 7 bases, with 13 bases sitting between them. The CDR3 is CAWRVSIGNEQFF. CDR3 nucleotide sequence: TGTGCCTGGAGGGTGTCGATTGGGAATGAGCAGTTCTTC.

This clonotype occurred many times. V and J are TRBV20-1 and TRBJ2-1; 11 positions agree with TRBD2. With 7 bases clipped from V and 14 bases from J, the junction kept 13 bases outside the gene matches. Per the germline V gene, CDR1 is DFQATT and CDR2 is SNEGSKA (reference sequence). This CDR3 is 13 amino acids long. CDR3 nucleotide sequence: TGCAGTGTCAGAGGGCCTAGCGGGGGGATCGAGTTCTTC. Its protein product is CSVRGPSGGIEFF.

Worth noting for this clonotype: No conserved phenylalanine or tryptophan ends this CDR3, so it is likely a read error. The J gene is TRBJ2-2, the V gene TRBV5-1, with D tentatively TRBD1 (6 bases). V was shortened by 5 bases and J by 12 bases, with 20 bases between the two germline ends. The CDR3 extends over 14 amino acids. CDR1 and CDR2 (germline): SGHRS, YFSETQ. CDR3 sequence reads: CASSIGQLTGKLFL. DNA of the CDR3: TGCGCCAGCAGTATTGGACAGTTAACCGGCAAGCTGTTTCTT.

This clonotype has a handful of counts. V gene TRBV6-5 combines with J gene TRBJ2-7, with D possibly being TRBD2 (6 bases). The ends were cut back, 8 bases at V and 2 bases at J, with 13 bases in the middle. Germline V gene data show CDR1 as MNHEY and CDR2 as SVGAGI. The CDR3 has 13 amino acids. The CDR3 DNA reads as TGTGCCAGCGCGCGGGACGGCACCTACGAGCAGTACGTC. The encoded protein is CASARDGTYEQYV.

This clonotype was picked up many times. The chain recombines TRBV28 with TRBJ2-7; no reliable D call. This CDR3 is 15 amino acids long. CDR1 is MDHEN and CDR2 is SYDVKM in the germline V gene. The ends were cut back, 5 bases at V and 6 bases at J, with 20 bases in the middle. The CDR3 DNA reads TGTGCCAGCAGTCCCGGCGGCAGAGCAGGTCCCGAGCAGTACTTC. It is translated as CASSPGGRAGPEQYF. The full variable domain, its missing parts supplied by reference TRBV28 and TRBJ2-7, is DVKVTQSSRYLVKRTGEKVFLECVQDMDHENMFWYRQDPGLGLRLIYFSYDVKMKEKGDIPEGYSVSREKKERFSLILESASTNQTSMYLCASSPGGRAGPEQYFGPGTRLTVT.

This clonotype was seen many times. J is TRBJ2-5 and V is TRBV20-1; 7 bases align to TRBD1. The ends lost 3 bases at V and 0 bases at J; junction bases unmatched: 1. The CDR3 totals 13 residues. The germline gives CDR1 DFQATT, CDR2 SNEGSKA (reference sequence). CDR3 amino acids: CSARGQNQETQYF. The CDR3 region has the DNA TGCAGTGCTAGGGGACAGAACCAAGAGACCCAGTACTTC.

The sample holds many counts of this clonotype. This rearrangement joins TRBV2 to TRBJ1-2; D gene ambiguous. V was clipped by 3 bases and J by 5 bases, with 10 bases between them. This CDR3 spans 13 amino acids. Germline V lookup: CDR1 SNHLY, CDR2 FYNNEI. CDR3: CASSDQATYGYTF. The CDR3 nucleotides are TGTGCCAGCAGTGATCAGGCTACATATGGCTACACCTTC.

This clonotype has a count of ten or more. At one of its ends the junction is not consistent with the germline gene, which may arise from a read error. V usage is TRBV2 and J usage is TRBJ1-2; D remains ambiguous. Germline CDR1 reads SNHLY; CDR2 reads FYNNEI. The CDR3 runs to 14 residues. The CDR3 protein is CANSERGSLYGYTF. Here the CDR3 DNA reads TGTGCCAACAGTGAGAGAGGGTCCCTCTATGGCTACACCTTC.

This clonotype was seen at least ten times. The chain is built from TRBV7-2 and TRBJ1-6; a weak D match, TRBD1 (5 bases). This CDR3 is 17 amino acids long. Germline CDR1 reads SGHTA; CDR2 reads FQGNSA. Trimming cost V 0 bases and J 4 bases, with 13 bases left between them. The CDR3 bases are TGTGCCAGCAGCTTAGCTGCCCAGGGTTCTTATAATTCACCCCTCCACTTT. Protein product: CASSLAAQGSYNSPLHF. The entire variable domain, with the rest obtained from reference TRBV7-2 and TRBJ1-6, is as follows: GAGVSQSPSNKVTEKGKDVELRCDPISGHTALYWYRQSLGQGLEFLIYFQGNSAPDKSGLPSDRFSAERTGGSVSTLTIQRTQQEDSAVYLCASSLAAQGSYNSPLHFGNGTRLTVT.